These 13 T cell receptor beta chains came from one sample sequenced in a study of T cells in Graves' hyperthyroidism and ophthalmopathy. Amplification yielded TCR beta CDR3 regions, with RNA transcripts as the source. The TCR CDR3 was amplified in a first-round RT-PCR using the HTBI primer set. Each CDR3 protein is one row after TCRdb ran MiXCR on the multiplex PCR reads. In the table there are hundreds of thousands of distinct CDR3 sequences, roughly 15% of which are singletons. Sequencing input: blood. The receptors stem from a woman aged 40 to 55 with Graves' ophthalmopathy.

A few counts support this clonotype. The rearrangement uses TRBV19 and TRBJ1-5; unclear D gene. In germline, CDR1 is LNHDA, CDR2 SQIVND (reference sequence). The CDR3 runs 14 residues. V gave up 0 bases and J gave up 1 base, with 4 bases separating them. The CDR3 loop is CASSIEGSNQPQHF. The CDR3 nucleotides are TGTGCCAGTAGTATAGAGGGGAGCAATCAGCCCCAGCATTTT.

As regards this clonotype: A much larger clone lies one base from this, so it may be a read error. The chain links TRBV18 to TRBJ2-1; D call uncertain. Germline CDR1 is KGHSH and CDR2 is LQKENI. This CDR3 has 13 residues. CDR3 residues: CVSSPASNNEQFF. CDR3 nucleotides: TGTGTCAGCTCACCGGCCAGCAACAATGAGCAGTTCTTC.

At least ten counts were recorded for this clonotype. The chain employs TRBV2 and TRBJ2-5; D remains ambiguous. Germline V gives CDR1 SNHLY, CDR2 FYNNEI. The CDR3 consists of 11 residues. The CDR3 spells CAIRPQETQYF. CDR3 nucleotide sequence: TGTGCTATTCGACCCCAGGAGACCCAGTACTTC. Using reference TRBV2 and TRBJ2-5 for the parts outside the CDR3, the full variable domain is EPEVTQTPSHQVTQMGQEVILRCVPISNHLYFYWYRQILGQKVEFLVSFYNNEISEKSEIFDDQFSVERPDGSNFTLKIRSTKLEDSAMYFCAIRPQETQYFGPGTRLLVL.

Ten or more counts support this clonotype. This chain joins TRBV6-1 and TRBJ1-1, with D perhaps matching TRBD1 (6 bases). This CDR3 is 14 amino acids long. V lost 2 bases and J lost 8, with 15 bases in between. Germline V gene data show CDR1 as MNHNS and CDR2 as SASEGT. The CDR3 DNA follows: TGTGCCAGCAGTGAAATTGAGATGACAGGAGAAGCTTTCTTT. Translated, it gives CASSEIEMTGEAFF.

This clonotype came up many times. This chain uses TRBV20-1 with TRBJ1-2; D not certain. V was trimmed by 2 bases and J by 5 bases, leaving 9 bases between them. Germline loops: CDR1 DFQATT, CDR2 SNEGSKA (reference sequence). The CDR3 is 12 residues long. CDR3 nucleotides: TGCAGTGCTAGATTGTCTGGGTATGGCTACACCTTC. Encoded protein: CSARLSGYGYTF.

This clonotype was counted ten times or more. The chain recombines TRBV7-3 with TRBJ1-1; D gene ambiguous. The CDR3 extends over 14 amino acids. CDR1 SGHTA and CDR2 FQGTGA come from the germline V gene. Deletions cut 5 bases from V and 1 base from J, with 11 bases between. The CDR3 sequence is CASSPGPANTEAFF. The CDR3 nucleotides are TGTGCCAGCAGCCCCGGGCCGGCGAACACTGAAGCTTTCTTT.

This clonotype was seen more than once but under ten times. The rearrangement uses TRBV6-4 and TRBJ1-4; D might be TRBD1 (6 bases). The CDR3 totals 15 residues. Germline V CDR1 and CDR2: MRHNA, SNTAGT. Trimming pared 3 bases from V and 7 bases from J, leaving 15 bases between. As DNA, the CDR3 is TGTGCCAGCAGTGAATTTGGCGGGGGCGGTGAAAAACTGTTTTTT. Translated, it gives CASSEFGGGGEKLFF.

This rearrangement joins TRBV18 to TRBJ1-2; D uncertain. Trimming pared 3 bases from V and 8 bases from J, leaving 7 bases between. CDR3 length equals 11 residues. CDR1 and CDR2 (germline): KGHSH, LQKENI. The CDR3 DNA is TGTGCCAGCTCACCGTCGGAGGGCTACACCTTC. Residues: CASSPSEGYTF.

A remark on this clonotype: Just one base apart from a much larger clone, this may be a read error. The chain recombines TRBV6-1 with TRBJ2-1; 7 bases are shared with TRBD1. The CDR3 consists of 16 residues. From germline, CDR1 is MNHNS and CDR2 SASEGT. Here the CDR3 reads CAGSEPQGTGAHEQFF. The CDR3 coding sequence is TGTGCCGGCAGTGAACCACAGGGGACCGGGGCCCATGAGCAGTTCTTC.

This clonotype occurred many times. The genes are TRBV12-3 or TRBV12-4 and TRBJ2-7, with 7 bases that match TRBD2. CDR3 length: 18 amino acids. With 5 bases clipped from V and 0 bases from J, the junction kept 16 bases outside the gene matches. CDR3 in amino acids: CASSRSAGRELLSYEQYF. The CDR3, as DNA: TGTGCCAGCAGTCGATCCGCTGGGAGGGAGCTGCTCTCCTACGAGCAGTACTTC.

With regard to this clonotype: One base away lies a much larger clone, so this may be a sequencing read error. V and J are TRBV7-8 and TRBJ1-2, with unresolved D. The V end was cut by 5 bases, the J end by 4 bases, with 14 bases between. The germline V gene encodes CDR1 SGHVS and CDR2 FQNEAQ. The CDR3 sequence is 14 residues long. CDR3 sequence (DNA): TGTGCCAGCAGCGCGTCCACCCGTCCCTATGGCTACACCTTC. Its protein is CASSASTRPYGYTF.

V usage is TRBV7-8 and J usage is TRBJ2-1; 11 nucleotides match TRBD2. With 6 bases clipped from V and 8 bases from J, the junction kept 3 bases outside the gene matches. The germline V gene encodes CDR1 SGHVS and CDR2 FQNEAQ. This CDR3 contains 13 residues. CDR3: CASSTSGSHEQFF. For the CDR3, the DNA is TGTGCCAGCAGTACTAGCGGGAGCCATGAGCAGTTCTTC.

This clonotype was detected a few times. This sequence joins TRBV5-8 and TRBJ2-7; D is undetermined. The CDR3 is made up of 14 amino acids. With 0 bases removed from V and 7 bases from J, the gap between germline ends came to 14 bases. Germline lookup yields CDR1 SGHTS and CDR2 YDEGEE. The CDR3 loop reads CASSLAARYGEQYF. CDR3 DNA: TGTGCCAGCAGCTTGGCGGCTCGGTACGGAGAGCAGTACTTC. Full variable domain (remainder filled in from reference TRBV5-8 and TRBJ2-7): EAGVTQSPTHLIKTRGQQATLRCSPISGHTSVYWYQQALGLGLQFLLWYDEGEERNRGNFPPRFSGRQFPNYSSELNVNALELEDSALYLCASSLAARYGEQYFGPGTRLTVT.